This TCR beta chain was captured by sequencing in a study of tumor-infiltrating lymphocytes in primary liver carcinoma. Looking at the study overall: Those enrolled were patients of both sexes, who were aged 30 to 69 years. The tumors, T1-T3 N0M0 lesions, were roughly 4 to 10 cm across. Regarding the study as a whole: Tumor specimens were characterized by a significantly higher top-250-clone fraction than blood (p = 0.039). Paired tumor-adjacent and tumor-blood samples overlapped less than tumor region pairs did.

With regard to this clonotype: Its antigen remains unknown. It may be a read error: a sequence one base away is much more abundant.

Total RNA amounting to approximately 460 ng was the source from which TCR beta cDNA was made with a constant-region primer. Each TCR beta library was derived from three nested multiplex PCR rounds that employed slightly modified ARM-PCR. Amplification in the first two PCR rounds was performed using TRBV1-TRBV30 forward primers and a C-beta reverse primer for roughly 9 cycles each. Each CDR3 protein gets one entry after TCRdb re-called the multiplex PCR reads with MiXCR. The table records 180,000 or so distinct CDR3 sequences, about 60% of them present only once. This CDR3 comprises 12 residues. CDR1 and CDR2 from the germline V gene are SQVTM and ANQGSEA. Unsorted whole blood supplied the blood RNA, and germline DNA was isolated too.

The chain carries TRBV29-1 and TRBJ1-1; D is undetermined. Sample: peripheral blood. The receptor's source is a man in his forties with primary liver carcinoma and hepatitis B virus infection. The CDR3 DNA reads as TGCAACGTTTTCCAGGTTGGCACTGAAGCTTTCTTT. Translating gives CNVFQVGTEAFF.